This is a list of T cell receptor beta chains from one sample in a study of blood T cells in healthy people across ages. TCRdb independently ran MiXCR on the 5' RACE reads; one entry per CDR3 protein. Among hundreds of thousands of distinct CDR3 sequences listed, more than 45% were seen once. The sample consisted of blood. The receptors were sampled from a man younger than 45 in good health. The CDR3 runs from the conserved cysteine through the conserved F or W. The D gene is left open where the match is weak. Some rows mark clone size as missing; the rest say once, few, many or name a class of expanded clone.

-	TRBV29-1	TRBJ2-7	-	TGCAGCGTTGAATTGGGCGCGGGAACCTACGAGCAGTACTTC	CSVELGAGTYEQYF
few	TRBV29-1	TRBJ1-1	-	TGCAGCGTTGTGGCACCGAGGAACACTGAAGCTTTCTTT	CSVVAPRNTEAFF
-	TRBV7-9	TRBJ2-7	-	TGTGCCAGCAGCTCCCCCCCTCTTGAAGCGGCCCCCTACGAGCAGTACTTC	CASSSPPLEAAPYEQYF
-	TRBV12-3/TRBV12-4	TRBJ2-5	-	TGTGCCAGCGGAGGCTCGGTATCGGAGACCCAGTACTTC	CASGGSVSETQYF
-	TRBV7-2	TRBJ2-5	-	TGTGCCAGCAGCGGCCGACCCAGGGAGACCCAGTACTTC	CASSGRPRETQYF
-	TRBV6-1	TRBJ1-2	-	TGTGCCAGCAGTGAGCCCGGAGTTCTGCTTACGGGCTATGGCTACACCTTC	CASSEPGVLLTGYGYTF
-	TRBV6-2/TRBV6-3	TRBJ2-1	-	TGTGCCAGCAGGTACTATCGGGACTACAATGAGCAGTTCTTC	CASRYYRDYNEQFF
-	TRBV12-3/TRBV12-4	TRBJ2-7	-	TGTGCCAGCAGCTCGAATCCCTACGAGCAGTACTTC	CASSSNPYEQYF
few	TRBV29-1	TRBJ2-4	-	TGCAGCGTTGAATATGCCAAAAACATTCAGTACTTC	CSVEYAKNIQYF
few	TRBV19	TRBJ1-1	-	TGTGCCAGTAGCGTCGGACAGCTGAACACTGAAGCTTTCTTT	CASSVGQLNTEAFF
-	TRBV2	TRBJ2-1	TRBD2	TGTGCCAGAGGACCAGCGGGGGTAAATGAGCAGTTCTTC	CARGPAGVNEQFF
-	TRBV6-4	TRBJ2-3	-	TGTGCCAGCAGCACACAGGGAGACACAGATACGCAGTATTTT	CASSTQGDTDTQYF
-	TRBV7-2	TRBJ1-2	-	TGTGCCAGCAGCTTAGTCCAGGCTAACTATGGCTACACCTTC	CASSLVQANYGYTF
-	TRBV12-3/TRBV12-4	TRBJ2-7	TRBD1	TGTGCCAGCAGTCTAATCAAGGACAGGCAGTACGAGCAGTACTTC	CASSLIKDRQYEQYF
-	TRBV27	TRBJ2-7	-	TGTGCCAGCAGTTTAACGACAGGAGTCTCCTACGAGCAGTACTTC	CASSLTTGVSYEQYF